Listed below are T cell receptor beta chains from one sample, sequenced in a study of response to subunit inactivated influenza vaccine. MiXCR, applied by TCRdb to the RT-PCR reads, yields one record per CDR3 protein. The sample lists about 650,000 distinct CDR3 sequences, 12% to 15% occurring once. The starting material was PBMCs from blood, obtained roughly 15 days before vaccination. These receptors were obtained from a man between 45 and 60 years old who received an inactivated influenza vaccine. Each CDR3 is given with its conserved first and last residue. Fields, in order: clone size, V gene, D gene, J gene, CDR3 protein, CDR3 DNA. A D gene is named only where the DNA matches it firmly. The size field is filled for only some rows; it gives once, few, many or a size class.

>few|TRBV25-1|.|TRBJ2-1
CASRGQRTGPNEQFF
TGTGCCAGCAGGGGACAACGGACGGGCCCCAATGAGCAGTTCTTC
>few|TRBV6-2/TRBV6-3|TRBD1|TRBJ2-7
CASSYSGQNYEQYF
TGTGCCAGCAGTTACTCGGGACAGAACTACGAGCAGTACTTC
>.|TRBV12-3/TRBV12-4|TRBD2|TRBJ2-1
CASRSLTSGDNEQFF
TGTGCCAGCAGATCCTTGACTAGCGGGGACAATGAGCAGTTCTTC
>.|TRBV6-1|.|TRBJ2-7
CASTRGGGWDRSYEQYF
TGTGCCAGCACCCGGGGGGGGGGCTGGGACAGATCCTACGAGCAGTACTTC
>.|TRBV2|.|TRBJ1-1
CAFSLVRRGLMNTEAFF
TGTGCCTTCAGTTTGGTCAGGAGGGGACTCATGAACACTGAAGCTTTCTTT
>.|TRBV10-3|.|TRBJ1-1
CAISESKQYTEAFF
TGTGCCATCAGTGAGTCGAAACAGTACACTGAAGCTTTCTTT
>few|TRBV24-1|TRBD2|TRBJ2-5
CATSDSGTSSSLYF
TGTGCCACCAGTGACTCCGGGACTAGCTCCAGCTTGTACTTC
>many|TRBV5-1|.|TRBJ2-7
CASSIGAGHTGYEQYF
TGCGCCAGCAGCATTGGGGCGGGACATACCGGCTACGAGCAGTACTTC
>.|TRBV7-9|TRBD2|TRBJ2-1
CASSLEVKRDGDEQFF
TGTGCCAGCAGCTTAGAGGTCAAGCGGGACGGCGATGAGCAGTTCTTC
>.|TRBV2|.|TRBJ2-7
CASSGGQGGTSGYEQYF
TGTGCCAGCAGTGGGGGGCAGGGGGGAACTAGCGGCTACGAGCAGTACTTC
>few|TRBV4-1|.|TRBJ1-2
CASSQGGVSYTF
TGCGCCAGCAGCCAAGGAGGCGTTAGCTACACCTTC
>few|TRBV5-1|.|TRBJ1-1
CASSPVTQANTEAFF
TGCGCCAGCAGCCCTGTGACACAGGCAAACACTGAAGCTTTCTTT
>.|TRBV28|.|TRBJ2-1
CASSRGGPSSNEQFF
TGTGCCAGCAGTAGAGGGGGGCCCTCTTCCAATGAGCAGTTCTTC
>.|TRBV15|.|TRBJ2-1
CATSRGGTLFNEQFF
TGTGCCACCAGCAGAGGGGGGACCCTTTTCAATGAGCAGTTCTTC
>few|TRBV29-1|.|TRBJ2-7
CSVRVLDYEQYF
TGCAGCGTGCGGGTACTTGACTACGAGCAGTACTTC
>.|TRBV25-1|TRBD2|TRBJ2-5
CASSEGGGQETQYF
TGTGCCAGCAGTGAGGGGGGGGGCCAAGAGACCCAGTACTTC